This TCR beta chain was identified during a study of blood T cells in healthy people across ages. A sample-barcoded 5' primer and a J-beta primer mix were used in a second PCR of roughly 6 to 11 cycles. TCRdb used MiXCR to reprocess the 5' RACE reads, holding one entry per CDR3 protein. The table shows some 930,000 distinct CDR3 sequences, with just under 30% occurring only once. The same data also contributed to another study, on T cells of mothers and their children. This second report adds: Input to cDNA synthesis comprised all extracted RNA, at a ratio of around 1.6 ug per 15 ul. Maternal samples each gave over 8.5 million TCR beta CDR3 reads, and child samples roughly 3 million each. Related mother and child pairs showed slightly greater overlap (not significant) than unrelated pairs did.

The sequencing input was blood. The receptor was derived from a woman aged 40-49 years in good health.

The CDR3 DNA is TGCAGTGCTAGAGATCCAAGCGGGAGGGTTCACAATGAGCAGTTCTTC. Amino acid sequence: CSARDPSGRVHNEQFF. J is TRBJ2-1 and V is TRBV20-1; the match to TRBD2 covers 10 bases. With V trimmed by 0 bases and J by 5 bases, 7 bases remained unmatched. The CDR3 contains 16 residues. Germline V CDR1 and CDR2: DFQATT, SNEGSKA (reference sequence).